Shown below are 22 T cell receptor beta chains from a single sample sequenced in a study of cytomegalovirus exposure and HLA in healthy donors. Assay used: immunoSEQ multiplex PCR; TCRdb lists only in-frame clones, some missing. The repertoire holds some 310,000 clones, with 88% as singletons. Sequencing was performed on PBMCs. The receptors originated from a young man in good health and CMV-seronegative.

The chain joins TRBV5-1 to TRBJ1-2; D perhaps matches TRBD1 (5 bases). The CDR3 is 14 residues long. Germline loops: CDR1 SGHRS, CDR2 YFSETQ. V lost 4 bases, J lost 4 bases, and 14 bases lay in between. The CDR3 is CASSLSQGGYGYTF. The DNA for the CDR3 is TGCGCCAGCAGCCTTTCTCAGGGCGGCTATGGCTACACCTTC.

The chain uses TRBV4-2 and TRBJ2-3, with 7 bases aligning to TRBD2. This CDR3 is 16 amino acids long. The J segment lost 0 bases and the V segment lost 0 bases, leaving 3 bases of the junction unmatched. Germline-derived CDR1 and CDR2 are LGHNA and YNFKEQ. The CDR3 loop reads CASSQEPSGSTDTQYF. In DNA form, the CDR3 reads TGTGCCAGCAGCCAAGAACCTAGCGGTAGCACAGATACGCAGTATTTT.

This clone came up a few times. J is TRBJ2-5 and V is TRBV5-1; 8 positions agree with TRBD2. CDR3 length equals 15 residues. V lost 4 bases and J lost 2; bases outside the gene matches: 7. The germline V gene encodes CDR1 SGHRS and CDR2 YFSETQ. The CDR3: CASSPPGRGQETQYF. Here the CDR3 DNA reads TGCGCCAGCAGCCCCCCCGGGAGGGGACAAGAGACCCAGTACTTC. Based on the CDR3 plus reference TRBV5-1 and TRBJ2-5, the full variable domain is KAGVTQTPRYLIKTRGQQVTLSCSPISGHRSVSWYQQTPGQGLQFLFEYFSETQRNKGNFPGRFSGRQFSNSRSEMNVSTLELGDSALYLCASSPPGRGQETQYFGPGTRLLVL.

The chain uses TRBV5-5 and TRBJ1-2; the D gene is possibly TRBD1 (5 bases). Germline lookup yields CDR1 SGHKS and CDR2 YYEKEE (reference sequence). V lost 2 bases to trimming and J lost 4 bases, with 15 bases between them. This CDR3 comprises 15 residues. The chain's CDR3 is CASSFAEGWVYGYTF. DNA for the CDR3: TGTGCCAGCAGCTTTGCGGAGGGGTGGGTCTATGGCTACACCTTC. The variable domain in full, with the rest retrieved from reference TRBV5-5 and TRBJ1-2, is DAGVTQSPTHLIKTRGQQVTLRCSPISGHKSVSWYQQVLGQGPQFIFQYYEKEERGRGNFPDRFSARQFPNYSSELNVNALLLGDSALYLCASSFAEGWVYGYTFGSGTRLTVV.

The count of this clone is one. The chain employs TRBV6-5 and TRBJ1-2, with 12 bases lining up with TRBD1. CDR1 and CDR2 from the germline V gene are MNHEY and SVGAGI. This CDR3 comprises 15 residues. With V trimmed by 6 bases and J by 4 bases, 6 bases remained unmatched. The CDR3 coding sequence is TGTGCCAGCAGCGGGACAGGGGGCGGGGGCTATGGCTACACCTTC. Amino acids: CASSGTGGGGYGYTF.

The chain employs TRBV29-1 and TRBJ2-5; D is uncertain. Germline CDR1 is SQVTM and CDR2 is ANQGSEA. The V end lost 7 bases, the J end lost 1 base, and 16 bases lay between the germline ends. The CDR3 length is 14 residues. CDR3 nucleotides: TGCAGCGCTGGCCCCCCAGGATTCCAAGAGACCCAGTACTTC. Amino acids: CSAGPPGFQETQYF. The full variable domain, completed using reference TRBV29-1 and TRBJ2-5, is SAVISQKPSRDICQRGTSLTIQCQVDSQVTMMFWYRQQPGQSLTLIATANQGSEATYESGFVIDKFPISRPNLTFSTLTVSNMSPEDSSIYLCSAGPPGFQETQYFGPGTRLLVL.

This chain connects TRBV15 to TRBJ2-3; 9 nucleotides line up with TRBD2. Trimming at V came to 5 bases and at J to 0 bases, leaving 6 bases not matched to a gene. CDR1 and CDR2 from the germline V gene are LNHNV and YYDKDF (reference sequence). The CDR3 runs 16 residues. CDR3 amino acids: CATSASLAGSTDTQYF. The CDR3 DNA sequence: TGTGCCACCAGCGCGTCGCTAGCGGGGAGCACAGATACGCAGTATTTT.

The chain joins TRBV7-9 to TRBJ2-1; TRBD2 agrees at 7 bases. The CDR3 extends over 15 amino acids. Germline CDR1 SEHNR, CDR2 FQNEAQ (reference sequence). V shed 1 base and J 11 bases; nucleotides not matched to a gene: 11. CDR3: CASSLEPTLADKQFF. CDR3 DNA: TGTGCCAGCAGCTTAGAACCTACCCTAGCGGACAAGCAGTTCTTC.

This clone was recorded only once. This sequence joins TRBV5-3 and TRBJ1-1; D remains unclear. Being an ORF, TRBV5-3 has a function that is uncertain. The ends were cut back, 2 bases at V and 5 bases at J, with 7 bases in the middle. CDR3 length: 12 amino acids. The CDR3 DNA reads as TGTGCCAGAAGCTTTTCCGGGACTGAAGCTTTCTTT. This sequence encodes CARSFSGTEAFF.

The chain links TRBV5-4 to TRBJ1-2; tentative D call: TRBD1 (6 bases). The V and J ends lost 0 bases and 4 bases respectively, with 16 bases between them. Germline assignment: CDR1 SGHNT and CDR2 YYREEE (reference sequence). The CDR3 length is 16 residues. CDR3 nucleotides: TGTGCCAGCAGCTTGGCCTTGGGGGCGCAGGTCTATGGCTACACCTTC. This codes for CASSLALGAQVYGYTF. The full variable domain, with the rest looked up from reference TRBV5-4 and TRBJ1-2, is ETGVTQSPTHLIKTRGQQVTLRCSSQSGHNTVSWYQQALGQGPQFIFQYYREEENGRGNFPPRFSGLQFPNYSSELNVNALELDDSALYLCASSLALGAQVYGYTFGSGTRLTVV.

The V call is TRBV2, the J call TRBJ2-2; TRBD2 matches 8 bases. The length of the CDR3 is 16 residues. V trimming: 6 bases; J trimming: 2 bases; junction bases outside the gene matches: 8. Germline V gene sequence: CDR1 SNHLY, CDR2 FYNNEI. CDR3 coding DNA: TGTGCCAGCAGGACCTCGACTAGCGTAAACACCGGGGAGCTGTTTTTT. The encoded protein is CASRTSTSVNTGELFF.

Comment on this clone: Other nucleotide sequences from this sample produce the same CDR3. This chain connects TRBV18 to TRBJ1-1, with D tentatively TRBD1 (5 bases). Germline CDR1 is KGHSH and CDR2 is LQKENI. Trimming pared 3 bases from V and 2 bases from J, leaving 7 bases between. The CDR3 is 13 residues long. This CDR3 is CASSPTANTEAFF. The CDR3 bases are TGTGCCAGCTCACCGACAGCTAACACTGAAGCTTTCTTT.

With regard to this clone: At one of its ends the junction is not consistent with the germline gene, which may arise from a read error. This sequence joins TRBV5-6 and TRBJ2-7, with a weak D call TRBD1 (6 bases). The CDR3 sequence is 14 residues long. Germline V gene data show CDR1 as SGHDT and CDR2 as YYEEEE. CDR3 amino acids: CASSLGPGQNVKDF. CDR3 sequence (DNA): TGTGCCAGCAGCCTGGGTCCAGGACAGAACGTAAAGGACTTC.

The chain couples TRBV14 to TRBJ2-7; D is ambiguous. Germline CDR1 reads SGHDN; CDR2 reads FVKESK. Trimming removed 4 bases from V and 2 bases from J, with 9 bases in between. The CDR3 spans 13 residues. The CDR3 reads CASSPYAAYEQYF. CDR3 in DNA: TGTGCCAGCAGCCCATATGCAGCCTACGAGCAGTACTTC.

This clone was recorded only once. This rearrangement joins TRBV7-9 to TRBJ2-3; 7 bases map to TRBD2. CDR1 and CDR2 from the germline V gene are SEHNR and FQNEAQ (reference sequence). Trimming removed 3 bases from V and 6 bases from J; junction bases left unmatched: 9. This CDR3 has 15 amino acids. Here the CDR3 DNA reads TGTGCCAGCAGCTTCCCACGGACTAGTGGGGATACGCAGTATTTT. Protein sequence: CASSFPRTSGDTQYF.

The gene calls are TRBV7-2 and TRBJ1-1, with 10 bases identical to TRBD1. Trimming at V came to 6 bases and at J to 4 bases, leaving 5 bases not matched to a gene. The CDR3 loop spans 14 amino acids. Germline lookup yields CDR1 SGHTA and CDR2 FQGNSA. The CDR3 coding sequence is TGTGCCAGCAGGCGGACAGGGGGGGTCACTGAAGCTTTCTTT. Its protein is CASRRTGGVTEAFF. Full variable domain (missing parts from reference TRBV7-2 and TRBJ1-1): GAGVSQSPSNKVTEKGKDVELRCDPISGHTALYWYRQSLGQGLEFLIYFQGNSAPDKSGLPSDRFSAERTGGSVSTLTIQRTQQEDSAVYLCASRRTGGVTEAFFGQGTRLTVV.

The gene calls are TRBV28 and TRBJ1-4; 10 bases match TRBD1. CDR1 and CDR2 (germline): MDHEN, SYDVKM. Trimming at V came to 8 bases and at J to 8 bases, leaving 17 bases not matched to a gene. The CDR3 loop spans 17 amino acids. This CDR3 reads CASRNYGDRGRGEKLFF. The CDR3 bases are TGTGCCAGCCGCAACTACGGAGACAGGGGGCGAGGCGAAAAACTGTTTTTT. The variable domain in full, with the rest retrieved from reference TRBV28 and TRBJ1-4, is DVKVTQSSRYLVKRTGEKVFLECVQDMDHENMFWYRQDPGLGLRLIYFSYDVKMKEKGDIPEGYSVSREKKERFSLILESASTNQTSMYLCASRNYGDRGRGEKLFFGSGTQLSVL.

This rearrangement joins TRBV7-9 to TRBJ2-3, with 8 bases matching TRBD2. This CDR3 has 15 residues. The ends lost 1 base at V and 10 bases at J; junction bases unmatched: 10. CDR1 SEHNR and CDR2 FQNEAQ come from the germline V gene (reference sequence). The CDR3, as DNA: TGTGCCAGCAGCTTAGGTGGCGGGGGGCCTTTGGCGCAGTATTTT. Translation: CASSLGGGGPLAQYF.

The rearrangement uses TRBV18 and TRBJ2-7; D unclear. Deletions cut 2 bases from V and 6 bases from J, with 11 bases between. There are 13 residues in the CDR3. Germline values: CDR1 KGHSH, CDR2 LQKENI. CDR3 DNA: TGTGCCAGCTCACCAAGTCGTCAAGCCGAGCAGTACTTC. This sequence encodes CASSPSRQAEQYF.

The chain recombines TRBV12-5 with TRBJ1-1, with TRBD1 identical over 7 bases. Germline CDR1 reads LGHNT; CDR2 reads FRNRAP. The CDR3 has 12 residues. J lost 6 bases, V lost 6 bases, and 4 bases had no gene match. CDR3 in DNA: TGTGCTAGTGGACAGGGGCTTTCTGAAGCTTTCTTT. This encodes CASGQGLSEAFF.

J is TRBJ1-5 and V is TRBV7-8; 9 positions agree with TRBD1. The V segment lost 5 bases and the J segment 4 bases; nucleotides outside the gene matches: 6. The CDR3 contains 15 residues. The germline gives CDR1 SGHVS, CDR2 FQNEAQ. This chain's CDR3 is CASSRDRELNQPQHF. Here the CDR3 DNA reads TGTGCCAGCAGCCGGGACAGGGAGTTAAATCAGCCCCAGCATTTT.

The chain recombines TRBV6-6 with TRBJ2-7; TRBD1 matches at 9 bases. The CDR3 extends over 14 amino acids. The germline CDR1 and CDR2 sequences are MNHNY and SVGAGI (reference sequence). With V trimmed by 2 bases and J by 7 bases, 6 bases remained unmatched. CDR3 amino acids: CASSYAGTGREQYF. The CDR3 bases are TGTGCCAGCAGTTACGCGGGGACAGGGCGGGAGCAGTACTTC.